The T cell receptor beta chain under discussion was sequenced for a study of naive and memory T cell subsets. Findings and caveats of the study: Especially in CD8 cells, naive repertoires contained a few larger clonotypes, possibly CD45RA-re-expressing memory cells.

Points on this clonotype: Its antigen is not known.

This CDR3 has 15 residues. CDR1 is LNHDA, CDR2 SQIVND, per germline (reference sequence). With V trimmed by 8 bases and J by 1 base, 7 bases remained unmatched. Separate alpha and beta amplification began at the second PCR step. Two oligonucleotides, mixed equimolar, formed the beta constant-region primer covering TRBC1 and TRBC2. The ligated cDNA underwent four PCR rounds using SP2 and nested alpha and beta constant-region primers. One entry per CDR3 protein results from TCRdb running MiXCR on the UMI-ligation and nested PCR reads. The sample has 150,000 or so distinct CDR3 sequences; 22% are singletons.

This TCR came from a human donor in good health. This chain links TRBV19 with TRBJ1-4, with 7 nucleotides matching TRBD1. The material sequenced was naive CD4+ T cells from blood. CDR3: CASRTGAVTNEKLFF. DNA of the CDR3: TGTGCCAGTCGCACAGGGGCCGTAACTAATGAAAAACTGTTTTTT.